The rows below give T cell receptor beta chains drawn from one sample of a study of immune reconstitution after stem cell transplant in scleroderma. TCRdb ran MiXCR on the RT-PCR reads and lists one entry per CDR3 protein. The sample has under 2,500 distinct CDR3 sequences, approximately 10% seen once. Sampling took place before or after autologous hematopoietic stem cell transplantation (not recorded which). All receptors come from a female donor with systemic sclerosis. Both conserved end residues are part of each CDR3. D genes are given only for firm matches. Expanded clones are given a class, and other clones once, few, many or no size at all.

d_call	clone_size	v_call	j_call	cdr3_nt	cdr3_aa
.	.	TRBV6-1	TRBJ1-5	TGTGCCAGCAGTGAAAGAGTTCAGCCCCAGCATTTT	CASSERVQPQHF
TRBD1	.	TRBV7-3	TRBJ1-5	TGTGCCCCCGGGACAGGGGGCGGGAATCAGCCCCAGCATTTT	CAPGTGGGNQPQHF
TRBD1	large	TRBV2	TRBJ2-1	TGTGCCAGCAGTGAACGTGGACAGGGGCTTTACAATGAGCAGTTCTTC	CASSERGQGLYNEQFF
TRBD2	medium-sized	TRBV13	TRBJ2-3	TGTGCCAGCAGCACACTGACTAGCAGGATCCTCACAGATACGCAGTATTTT	CASSTLTSRILTDTQYF
.	few	TRBV6-2/TRBV6-3	TRBJ2-7	TGTGCCAGCAGTTACTTCGGGGGCTGGGACGAGCAGTACTTC	CASSYFGGWDEQYF
.	large	TRBV20-1	TRBJ1-1	TGCAGTGCAAGGAGGGCGAACACTGAAGCTTTCTTT	CSARRANTEAFF
.	medium-sized	TRBV6-2/TRBV6-3	TRBJ2-7	TGTGCCAGCAGTCGAACTACATCGACCTCCTACGGGCAGTACTTC	CASSRTTSTSYGQYF
TRBD1	few	TRBV6-2/TRBV6-3	TRBJ1-1	TGTGCCAGCATGGGACAGGGGAACACTGAAGCTTTCTTT	CASMGQGNTEAFF
.	.	TRBV7-3	TRBJ2-3	TGTGCCAGCAGCTTAAATGGTGATACGCAGTATTTT	CASSLNGDTQYF
.	many	TRBV15	TRBJ2-4	TGTGCCACCAGCAGAGATGCTATTCCGGGGCTCATTCAGTACTTC	CATSRDAIPGLIQYF
TRBD1	few	TRBV7-2	TRBJ1-2	TGTGCCAGTGAACAGGGGGAAGGCTATGGCTACACCTTC	CASEQGEGYGYTF
TRBD2	medium-sized	TRBV6-2/TRBV6-3	TRBJ2-1	TGTGCCAGCAGCCCCACTAGCGGTTCGGGGCGTGAGCAGTTCTTC	CASSPTSGSGREQFF
TRBD1	.	TRBV6-5	TRBJ2-5	TGTGCCAGCAGCCAAAACGGCGGGACAGGGGCTGAGACCCAGTACTTC	CASSQNGGTGAETQYF
TRBD1	.	TRBV15	TRBJ2-5	TGTGCCACCAGCGGTGAAGACAGGGCCCAAGAGACCCAGTACTTC	CATSGEDRAQETQYF
TRBD1	.	TRBV6-5	TRBJ1-1	TGTGCCAGCAGTTCACAGGGGGCACTGAACACTGAAGCTTTCTTT	CASSSQGALNTEAFF
.	medium-sized	TRBV13	TRBJ2-1	TGTGCCAGCAGCTTATTTAGTCATGAGCAGTTCTTC	CASSLFSHEQFF
.	medium-sized	TRBV18	TRBJ1-2	TGTGCCAGCTCACGTCGTTATGGCTACACCTTC	CASSRRYGYTF
.	medium-sized	TRBV4-1	TRBJ2-2	TGCGCCAGCAGCCAAGTCCGCCAAACTACCGGGGAGCTGTTTTTT	CASSQVRQTTGELFF
.	medium-sized	TRBV5-1	TRBJ1-1	TGCGCCAGCAGCCCCGGGTCGAACACTGAAGCTTTCTTT	CASSPGSNTEAFF
TRBD2	medium-sized	TRBV4-1	TRBJ2-1	TGCGCCAGCAGCCTTAGGGCGGGGGGCTCCTACAATGAGCAGTTCTTC	CASSLRAGGSYNEQFF
.	medium-sized	TRBV5-1	TRBJ1-2	TGCGCCAGCAGCTTGGACAGTTCCTATGGCTACACCTTC	CASSLDSSYGYTF
TRBD1	few	TRBV12-3/TRBV12-4	TRBJ2-2	TGTGCCAGCAGTAGGGGACAGGGAGGCAGGGAGCTGTTTTTT	CASSRGQGGRELFF
TRBD1	medium-sized	TRBV27	TRBJ1-4	TGTGCCAGCAAGGACAGGGACAGAGAAAAACTGTTTTTT	CASKDRDREKLFF
.	medium-sized	TRBV7-9	TRBJ1-4	TGTGCCAGCAGCTTAGCGGAAACAACTAATGAAAAACTGTTTTTT	CASSLAETTNEKLFF
.	medium-sized	TRBV7-2	TRBJ2-1	TGTGCCAGCAGCTTAGGGCCCCCCTACAATGAGCAGTTCTTC	CASSLGPPYNEQFF
.	medium-sized	TRBV20-1	TRBJ2-7	TGCAGTGCTAGAGATTTCAGTTCCTACGAGCAGTACTTC	CSARDFSSYEQYF
TRBD2	.	TRBV10-3	TRBJ2-3	TGTGCCATCAGGGTGGAGCGGGAGGGCCTAGATACGCAGTATTTT	CAIRVEREGLDTQYF
TRBD1	large	TRBV2	TRBJ2-2	TGTGCCAGCAGTCCAAAAACAGGGGGCTTTGCCGGGGAGCTGTTTTTT	CASSPKTGGFAGELFF
TRBD2	medium-sized	TRBV6-5	TRBJ2-5	TGTGCCAGCAGTTACTCCAGCGGGGGGGCTTGGGAGACCCAGTACTTC	CASSYSSGGAWETQYF
TRBD2	medium-sized	TRBV20-1	TRBJ2-2	TGCAGTGCTAGAGATCGACTAGCGGGCAAGAACACCGGGGAGCTGTTTTTT	CSARDRLAGKNTGELFF
TRBD1	medium-sized	TRBV2	TRBJ2-3	TGTGCCAGCAGGGACAGGGGCGCGGGAGATACGCAGTATTTT	CASRDRGAGDTQYF
.	medium-sized	TRBV7-2	TRBJ2-1	TGTGCCAGCAGCGTAGGAGGGGGTCCGACCTACAATGAGCAGTTCTTC	CASSVGGGPTYNEQFF
.	.	TRBV6-2/TRBV6-3	TRBJ2-7	TGTGCCAGCACCCGACCGACAGCCCCCTACGAGCAGTACTTC	CASTRPTAPYEQYF
TRBD1	few	TRBV29-1	TRBJ2-5	TGCAGCGTTGAACCCGCAGGGGGTACTCAAGAGACCCAGTACTTC	CSVEPAGGTQETQYF
TRBD1	medium-sized	TRBV20-1	TRBJ1-2	TGCAGTGCCCCGGACAGGGGGATGAGGTACACCTTC	CSAPDRGMRYTF
.	few	TRBV6-2/TRBV6-3	TRBJ2-2	TGTGCCAGCAGTAGGGGCACCGGGGAGCTGTTTTTT	CASSRGTGELFF
TRBD1	medium-sized	TRBV5-1	TRBJ1-6	TGCGCCAGCAGCCCCCGGACAGGCGAATCACCCCTCCACTTT	CASSPRTGESPLHF
.	medium-sized	TRBV21-1	TRBJ2-7	TGTGCCAGCAGCAAACGTTGTCCCTACGAGCAGTACTTC	CASSKRCPYEQYF
.	medium-sized	TRBV5-5	TRBJ2-3	TGTGCCAGCAGTCAACCCTTAACCCGGCCGGGGTCGCAGTATTTT	CASSQPLTRPGSQYF
TRBD1	medium-sized	TRBV10-3	TRBJ2-5	TGTGCCACCTTCTCCGGCGGGACAGGTGTAGAGACCCAGTACTTC	CATFSGGTGVETQYF
.	.	TRBV7-2	TRBJ2-3	TGTGCCAGCAGCTTAGCGGGGGCCCCACAGTATTTT	CASSLAGAPQYF
TRBD2	medium-sized	TRBV7-2	TRBJ2-5	TGTGCCAGCAGCTTAGGCCCGGGACTAGCGGGGGGAGAGACCCAGTACTTC	CASSLGPGLAGGETQYF
.	medium-sized	TRBV3-1	TRBJ2-7	TGTGCCAGCAGCCAAGAGACGGGGAGCTCCTACGAGCAGTACTTC	CASSQETGSSYEQYF
.	large	TRBV2	TRBJ2-7	TGTGCCAGCGCCCAGTCGGGGGATGAGCAGTACTTC	CASAQSGDEQYF
TRBD1	few	TRBV6-5	TRBJ1-1	TGTGCCAGCAGTTACTCGACAGGGATCACTGAAGCTTTCTTT	CASSYSTGITEAFF
.	medium-sized	TRBV2	TRBJ1-1	TGTGCCAGCAGTGACCAGGCCATGAACACTGAAGCTTTCTTT	CASSDQAMNTEAFF
.	medium-sized	TRBV7-8	TRBJ2-2	TGTGCCAGCAGCTCAAGACAGACCGACACCGGGGAGCTGTTTTTT	CASSSRQTDTGELFF
.	medium-sized	TRBV20-1	TRBJ2-7	TGCAGTGCTAGAGAAAGGCCTCTCGGGTACGAGCAGTACTTC	CSARERPLGYEQYF
.	.	TRBV6-2/TRBV6-3	TRBJ1-5	TGTGCCAGGAGGGGGCAGCCCCAGCATTTT	CARRGQPQHF
.	few	TRBV30	TRBJ2-5	TGTGCCTGGAGTGTACGGCGTTTCGAGACCCAGTACTTC	CAWSVRRFETQYF
TRBD2	medium-sized	TRBV29-1	TRBJ2-3	TGCAGCGTTGAAGCGGGGTTCCTTAGCGGGGAGACAGATACGCAGTATTTT	CSVEAGFLSGETDTQYF
.	medium-sized	TRBV5-6	TRBJ1-2	TGTGCCAGCAGCCTGCCTGGGGAGAACTATGGCTACACCTTC	CASSLPGENYGYTF
.	medium-sized	TRBV7-6	TRBJ1-2	TGTGCCAGCAGCCTAACGATAGGGATTAGGACTAACTATGGCTACACCTTC	CASSLTIGIRTNYGYTF
TRBD2	medium-sized	TRBV7-2	TRBJ2-1	TGTGCCAGCAGCTTAGTGTGGACTAGCGGGGGGTTTTACAATGAGCAGTTCTTC	CASSLVWTSGGFYNEQFF
.	medium-sized	TRBV4-3	TRBJ1-3	TGCGCCAGCAGCCCCGGAAACACCATATATTTT	CASSPGNTIYF
.	medium-sized	TRBV7-2	TRBJ2-5	TGTGCCAGCAGCCCGGGCCCCCGGACCCAGTACTTC	CASSPGPRTQYF
TRBD1	medium-sized	TRBV14	TRBJ2-1	TGTGCCAGCAGCCAATTCGGACAGGGTAACAATGAGCAGTTCTTC	CASSQFGQGNNEQFF
TRBD1	medium-sized	TRBV6-1	TRBJ1-4	TGTGCCAGCAACCGAAGGAGGGGGCAGAATGAAAAACTGTTTTTT	CASNRRRGQNEKLFF
TRBD1	large	TRBV11-3	TRBJ2-1	TGTGCCAGCAGCCCCGGGACAGGGGTGAATGAGCAGTTCTTC	CASSPGTGVNEQFF
TRBD1	medium-sized	TRBV20-1	TRBJ2-3	TGCAGCCCGGCCCCGGGACAGGGTTTTGGAGATACGCAGTATTTT	CSPAPGQGFGDTQYF